This entry describes one T cell receptor (beta chain). What it recognizes is unknown. The CDR3 covers 17 residues. Germline lookup yields CDR1 SGHDN and CDR2 FVKESK. V dropped 0 bases and J dropped 4; count of bases not matched to a gene: 9. The repertoire was sequenced with immunoSEQ multiplex PCR; TCRdb's copy has only in-frame clones and lacks some. The table lists about 63,000 clones, roughly 80% of them singletons. The source of the sample is a study of T cell responses to AZD1222 COVID-19 vaccine. Study-level points and caveats: Reportedly, nearly half of unique spike TCRs recognized epitopes outside B.1.351/B.1.1.7 mutations. Just a handful of people given AZD1222 tested seropositive at baseline.

This receptor was identified in an adult who received the AZD1222 COVID-19 vaccine. This specimen was peripheral blood, taken 28 days after the second AZD1222 dose. J is TRBJ1-2 and V is TRBV14; 9 nucleotides agree with TRBD1. CDR3 protein: CASSQERGTGTGYGYTF. CDR3 in DNA: TGTGCCAGCAGCCAAGAAAGGGGGACAGGGACCGGCTATGGCTACACCTTC.